The clone carrying this T cell receptor beta chain was counted a few times. Its antigen is undetermined. Researchers ran the PCR with 60 Vbeta and 13 Jbeta primers. This table comes from immunoSEQ multiplex PCR, and its TCRdb copy is limited to in-frame clones, with some not included. Altogether around 55,000 clones are present, around 82% being singletons, with the ten largest covering 1.4%. The data were obtained in a study of cytomegalovirus exposure and HLA in healthy donors. Study in general: A prior study identified 110 million or so unique TCR beta sequences from 150 million to 200 million T cells.

Points from the study as a whole: The study reported that TCR beta sequences accurately predicted HLA-A and HLA-B alleles in most subjects. Investigators reported around 150 TCR beta chains as tied to cytomegalovirus.

The CDR3 length is 17 residues. Germline loops: CDR1 MGHRA, CDR2 YSYEKL. V lost 2 bases to trimming and J lost 7 bases, with 24 bases between them. This clonotype was obtained from a female donor in good health and CMV-seronegative. The chain is built from TRBV4-1 and TRBJ2-7, with a possible D match to TRBD2 (5 bases). The sequenced material came from PBMCs. The CDR3 coding sequence is TGCGCCAGCAGCCAATCTTTCCTGGAGACTCATACGGGGGAGCAGTACTTC. Protein product: CASSQSFLETHTGEQYF.